The rows below give T cell receptor beta chains drawn from one sample of a study of blood T cell repertoires in COVID-19. Only in-frame clones appear in the TCRdb table, and some are missing; sequencing was by immunoSEQ multiplex PCR. The sample records some 41,000 clones, about 88% being singletons. Sequencing was carried out using peripheral blood. These receptors all come from a man aged 55 to 70 with active COVID-19. The CDR3 runs from the conserved cysteine through the conserved F or W. A D gene is named only where the DNA matches it firmly. Rows give clone size only sometimes, using once, few, many, or a class for an expanded clone.

>TRBJ1-6|TRBV19|TRBD1|.
CASSILGTGESPLHF
TGTGCCAGTAGTATTCTGGGGACAGGGGAATCACCCCTCCACTTT
>TRBJ2-1|TRBV11-2|TRBD1|.
CASSLLQGKYYNEQFF
TGTGCCAGCAGCTTACTACAGGGGAAGTATTACAATGAGCAGTTCTTC
>TRBJ2-1|TRBV5-1|.|.
CASSPDSNYNEQFF
TGCGCCAGCAGCCCGGACTCCAACTACAATGAGCAGTTCTTC
>TRBJ2-2|TRBV6-1|TRBD2|few
CASSGLLAGGPGTGELFF
TGTGCCAGCAGTGGGCTACTAGCGGGAGGGCCTGGGACCGGGGAGCTGTTTTTT
>TRBJ1-2|TRBV7-9|.|.
CASSLGSGYTF
TGTGCCAGCAGCTTGGGGAGCGGCTACACCTTC
>TRBJ2-7|TRBV25-1|TRBD1|.
CASRGQGSNEQYF
TGTGCCAGCAGGGGACAGGGCTCGAACGAGCAGTACTTC
>TRBJ2-1|TRBV10-3|.|.
CASTGLQPRDNEQFF
TGTGCCTCGACAGGACTCCAACCTCGGGACAATGAGCAGTTCTTC
>TRBJ2-7|TRBV5-3|.|.
CARSSERETYEQYF
TGTGCCAGAAGCTCCGAACGGGAGACCTACGAGCAGTACTTC
>TRBJ2-3|TRBV10-2|.|.
CASSEAGSRADTQYF
TGCGCCAGCAGTGAGGCCGGGAGCCGGGCAGATACGCAGTATTTT
>TRBJ2-1|TRBV3-1/TRBV3-2|.|.
CASSQDPRLKSYNEQFF
TGTGCCAGCAGCCAAGATCCCAGACTCAAGAGTTACAATGAGCAGTTCTTC
>TRBJ2-7|TRBV5-1|TRBD2|.
CASSSTRLAGSYEQYF
TGCGCCAGCAGCTCAACCCGACTAGCGGGCAGCTACGAGCAGTACTTC
>TRBJ2-3|TRBV6-1|TRBD2|.
CASSEVRSGRPGDTQYF
TGTGCCAGCAGTGAAGTCCGGAGCGGGAGGCCCGGAGATACGCAGTATTTT
>TRBJ1-6|TRBV6-6|.|once
CASSYVGENSPLHF
TGTGCCAGCAGTTACGTAGGAGAGAATTCACCCCTCCACTTT
>TRBJ1-2|TRBV5-1|TRBD1|.
CASSLWDRVSRGYTF
TGCGCCAGCAGCTTGTGGGACAGGGTATCGCGCGGCTACACCTTC
>TRBJ2-7|TRBV19|TRBD2|.
CASSVGVAGVYEQYF
TGTGCCAGTAGTGTGGGGGTAGCGGGAGTCTACGAGCAGTACTTC
>TRBJ2-2|TRBV7-9|.|.
CASSRMGGGSTGELFF
TGTGCCAGCAGCCGCATGGGAGGGGGTAGCACCGGGGAGCTGTTTTTT
>TRBJ2-7|TRBV5-4|TRBD2|.
CASSYGTSGTYEQYF
TGTGCCAGCAGCTACGGGACTAGCGGCACCTACGAGCAGTACTTC
>TRBJ1-4|TRBV10-3|.|.
CAISWGVGEKLFF
TGTGCCATCAGTTGGGGGGTTGGGGAAAAACTGTTTTTT
>TRBJ2-3|TRBV30|TRBD2|once
CAWSFGGGTDTQYF
TGTGCCTGGAGCTTCGGGGGAGGGACAGATACGCAGTATTTT
>TRBJ2-1|TRBV5-4|.|once
CASSSPPRERNEQFF
TGTGCCAGCAGCTCCCCTCCCCGGGAGAGGAATGAGCAGTTCTTC
>TRBJ1-3|TRBV5-5|.|.
CASSLSVVSGNTIYF
TGTGCCAGCAGCTTGAGCGTGGTCTCTGGAAACACCATATATTTT
>TRBJ2-7|TRBV5-1|.|.
CASSLWGDGPYEQYF
TGCGCCAGCAGCTTGTGGGGGGACGGCCCCTACGAGCAGTACTTC
>TRBJ1-2|TRBV5-4|TRBD1|.
CASSLVDRGNYGYTF
TGTGCCAGCAGCTTGGTGGACAGGGGAAACTATGGCTACACCTTC
>TRBJ2-1|TRBV7-6|.|.
CASSQGQWTYNEQFF
TGTGCCAGCAGCCAAGGACAGTGGACCTACAATGAGCAGTTCTTC
>TRBJ1-3|TRBV9|.|.
CASSFGGESSGNTIYF
TGTGCCAGCAGCTTCGGGGGGGAGAGCTCTGGAAACACCATATATTTT
>TRBJ2-7|TRBV6-2/TRBV6-3|TRBD2|.
CASSNGLAELYEQYF
TGTGCCAGCAGTAATGGACTAGCGGAGCTCTACGAGCAGTACTTC
>TRBJ2-1|TRBV29-1|TRBD2|once
CSVRVLAGSVNEQFF
TGCAGCGTCAGAGTACTAGCGGGAAGCGTCAATGAGCAGTTCTTC
>TRBJ2-2|TRBV10-3|TRBD1|once
CAISEPDRVAGELFF
TGTGCCATCAGTGAGCCGGACAGGGTGGCCGGGGAGCTGTTTTTT
>TRBJ2-4|TRBV19|TRBD2|.
CASSFGSSGRAGTKNIQYF
TGTGCCAGTAGTTTCGGTTCGAGCGGGAGGGCCGGAACCAAAAACATTCAGTACTTC
>TRBJ2-7|TRBV28|.|.
CASKFNRDSYEQYF
TGTGCCAGCAAGTTTAACAGGGACTCCTACGAGCAGTACTTC
>TRBJ1-1|TRBV7-6|TRBD1|.
CASSLGRTGEGRTFF
TGTGCCAGCAGCTTAGGGAGGACAGGGGAAGGGAGGACTTTCTTT
>TRBJ1-5|TRBV27|TRBD1|.
CASSLSWDRENQPQHF
TGTGCCAGCAGTTTATCGTGGGACAGGGAAAATCAGCCCCAGCATTTT
>TRBJ1-1|TRBV7-6|.|.
CASSLGGGSNTEAFF
TGTGCCAGCAGCTTAGGGGGGGGCTCGAACACTGAAGCTTTCTTT
>TRBJ1-3|TRBV7-2|.|.
CASSHVQGYGNTIYF
TGTGCCAGCAGTCACGTGCAGGGGTACGGAAACACCATATATTTT
>TRBJ2-7|TRBV6-5|TRBD2|few
CASSWTSGIYEQYF
TGTGCCAGCAGTTGGACTAGCGGTATCTACGAGCAGTACTTC